This TCR beta chain was identified in a study of T-cell reconstitution after alpha-beta-depleted transplantation in children. Study-level points and caveats: A year post-transplant, T-cell counts and diversity derived mostly from newly produced T cells.

There are a few counts of this clonotype. The antigen remains undetermined. The germline CDR1 and CDR2 sequences are MNHEY and SMNVEV (reference sequence). This CDR3 is built from 15 residues. V was trimmed by 5 bases and J by 5 bases, leaving 18 bases between them. A library of TCRbeta sequences, prepared with unique molecular identifiers, was generated. From the PCR reads, TCRdb called clonotypes with MiXCR, one entry per CDR3 protein. The table includes around 190,000 distinct CDR3 sequences, approximately 6.3% detected once. The sequence came from a boy aged 2 to 10 with acute lymphoblastic leukemia, due to receive a stem cell transplant. The sequencing here drew on PBMCs, taken before TCRalphabeta/CD19-depleted stem cell transplant. The chain recombines TRBV27 with TRBJ2-5; D might be TRBD1 or TRBD2, each matching 6 bases. In DNA form, the CDR3 reads TGTGCCAGCAGTCCCCTCCTTCGGGGGCTTGAGACCCAGTACTTC. Its translation: CASSPLLRGLETQYF.